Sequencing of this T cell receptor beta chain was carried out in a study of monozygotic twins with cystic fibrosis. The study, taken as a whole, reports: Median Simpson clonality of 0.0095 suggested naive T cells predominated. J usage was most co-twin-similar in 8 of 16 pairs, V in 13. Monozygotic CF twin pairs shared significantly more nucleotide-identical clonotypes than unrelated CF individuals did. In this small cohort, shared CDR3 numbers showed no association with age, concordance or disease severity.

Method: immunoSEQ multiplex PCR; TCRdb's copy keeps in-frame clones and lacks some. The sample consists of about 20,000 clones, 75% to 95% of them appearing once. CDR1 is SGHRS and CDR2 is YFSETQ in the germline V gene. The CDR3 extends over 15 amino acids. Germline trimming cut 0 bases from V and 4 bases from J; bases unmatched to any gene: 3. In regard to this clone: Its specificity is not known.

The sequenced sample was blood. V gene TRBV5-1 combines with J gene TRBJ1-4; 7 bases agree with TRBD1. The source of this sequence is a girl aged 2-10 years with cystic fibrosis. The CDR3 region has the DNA TGCGCCAGCAGCTTGGGGGACAGAAATAATGAAAAACTGTTTTTT. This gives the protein CASSLGDRNNEKLFF.